The 20 T cell receptor beta chains reported below all come from one sample, sequenced in a study of spatial heterogeneity in lung cancer. TCRdb reprocessed the 5' RACE reads with MiXCR, giving one entry per CDR3 protein. The table lists roughly 120,000 distinct CDR3 sequences, approximately 12% of them singletons. Time point in this sample: blood at routine non-recurrence follow-up after resection. No cell sorting; template was whole RNA from tumor, lung tissue or PBMC. This material consisted of PBMCs, taken at follow-up. The receptors originated from a male donor with early-stage non-small cell lung cancer.

This clonotype was recorded many times. The chain has TRBV2 and TRBJ2-7; no clear D gene. Germline CDR1 and CDR2: SNHLY and FYNNEI. The CDR3 sequence is 11 residues long. V lost 7 bases and J lost 5, with 9 bases in between. CDR3 DNA: TGTGCCAGCATCATGGGTGACGAGCAGTACTTC. This codes for CASIMGDEQYF.

This clonotype was counted at least ten times. The rearrangement joins TRBV10-3 to TRBJ2-3; D possibly corresponds to TRBD2 (7 bases). Germline CDR1 ENHRY, CDR2 SYGVKD. The CDR3 sequence is 16 residues long. V dropped 10 bases and J dropped 3 bases, with 23 bases sitting between them. The CDR3 DNA sequence: TGTGCCACCAATCGCGGGGGCGTGTTAAGGACAGATACGCAGTATTTT. The encoded protein is CATNRGGVLRTDTQYF.

The chain is built from TRBV7-8 and TRBJ2-5; D is perhaps TRBD1 (5 bases). The germline V and J ends were trimmed by 5 bases and 5 bases, with 15 bases remaining between them. The CDR3 sequence is 14 residues long. Germline V CDR1 and CDR2: SGHVS, FQNEAQ. For the CDR3, the DNA is TGTGCCAGCAGCCCGGGCAGGGTCGGGGAGACCCAGTACTTC. Translating gives CASSPGRVGETQYF.

This clonotype was seen only a few times. The gene calls are TRBV28 and TRBJ2-5; possibly TRBD2 for D (5 bases). This CDR3 comprises 12 residues. Trimming removed 5 bases from V and 7 bases from J, with 11 bases in between. CDR1 and CDR2 (germline): MDHEN, SYDVKM. The chain's CDR3 is CASSKPGRTQYF. For the CDR3, the DNA is TGTGCCAGCAGTAAACCGGGGAGGACCCAGTACTTC.

This clonotype was seen a handful of times. The rearrangement links TRBV20-1 to TRBJ2-3, with D perhaps TRBD2 (6 bases). Trimming took 0 bases from V and 4 from J, leaving 8 bases between them. The length of the CDR3 is 13 residues. The germline CDR1 and CDR2 sequences are DFQATT and SNEGSKA (reference sequence). CDR3 bases: TGCAGTGCTAGAGATCCGGGGGCAGATACGCAGTATTTT. Translated: CSARDPGADTQYF.

This clonotype was seen more than once but under ten times. This chain links TRBV27 with TRBJ1-1; D might be TRBD1 (5 bases). Germline CDR1 and CDR2: MNHEY and SMNVEV (reference sequence). The CDR3 length is 16 residues. Between the trimmed V and J ends, which lost 5 bases and 3 bases, there was a span of 19 bases. CDR3 protein: CASSPLGLGGYTEAFF. The DNA of the CDR3 is TGTGCCAGCAGTCCCCTCGGTCTGGGGGGGTACACTGAAGCTTTCTTT.

This clonotype was seen only a few times. The rearrangement links TRBV29-1 to TRBJ1-1; 7 bases agree with TRBD1. The length of the CDR3 is 13 residues. V shed 6 bases and J 4 bases; nucleotides not matched to a gene: 8. Germline loops: CDR1 SQVTM, CDR2 ANQGSEA. The CDR3 bases are TGCAGCGTCCATGACAGGGTTCGCACTGAAGCTTTCTTT. Its protein is CSVHDRVRTEAFF.

The V call is TRBV11-1, the J call TRBJ2-2; TRBD2 agrees at 9 bases. Per germline, CDR1 SGHAT and CDR2 FQDESV (reference sequence). CDR3 length: 16 amino acids. Germline trimming cut 2 bases from V and 3 bases from J; bases unmatched to any gene: 4. In DNA, the CDR3 is TGTGCCAGCAGCTTACAAGCGGGGGGACACACCGGGGAGCTGTTTTTT. Translation gives CASSLQAGGHTGELFF.

The chain combines TRBV5-1 with TRBJ1-1; D is unresolved. The CDR3 is made up of 15 amino acids. V gave up 0 bases and J gave up 4 bases, with 13 bases separating them. Germline values: CDR1 SGHRS, CDR2 YFSETQ. This chain's CDR3 is CASSLGAILSTEAFF. The DNA for the CDR3 is TGCGCCAGCAGCTTGGGGGCTATTTTGAGCACTGAAGCTTTCTTT.

This clonotype came up a few times. The chain links TRBV25-1 to TRBJ1-2; 12 bases align to TRBD1. V shed 4 bases and J 7 bases; nucleotides not matched to a gene: 7. Germline assignment: CDR1 MGHDK and CDR2 SYGVNS. The CDR3 covers 15 residues. Here the CDR3 reads CASSAVGTGGSGYTF. CDR3 nucleotide sequence: TGTGCCAGCAGTGCTGTAGGGACAGGGGGCTCTGGCTACACCTTC.

The rearrangement joins TRBV29-1 to TRBJ1-1; D unresolved. Germline lookup yields CDR1 SQVTM and CDR2 ANQGSEA. The V and J ends lost 6 bases and 6 bases respectively, with 11 bases between them. The CDR3 is 11 amino acids. The DNA of the CDR3 is TGCAGCGTAGGTTCTCTAGCTGAAGCTTTCTTT. Translating gives CSVGSLAEAFF.

This clonotype was detected many times. The chain uses TRBV7-9 and TRBJ2-7, with D tentatively TRBD2 (5 bases). The CDR3 consists of 11 residues. The V end lost 8 bases, the J end lost 6 bases, and 11 bases lay between the germline ends. From germline, CDR1 is SEHNR and CDR2 FQNEAQ (reference sequence). Here the CDR3 DNA reads TGTGCCAGCGAACGGGGTCCCGAGCAGTACTTC. It yields the protein CASERGPEQYF.

In its sample, this clonotype was seen a few times. The chain couples TRBV5-1 to TRBJ2-2, with TRBD1 matching over 8 bases. With 4 bases clipped from V and 3 bases from J, the junction kept 5 bases outside the gene matches. The germline CDR1 and CDR2 sequences are SGHRS and YFSETQ. The CDR3 covers 15 residues. The CDR3: CASSPPQGDTGELFF. The CDR3 DNA follows: TGCGCCAGCAGCCCTCCACAGGGGGACACCGGGGAGCTGTTTTTT.

This clonotype was recorded at least ten times. The genes are TRBV7-2 and TRBJ1-3; 12 nucleotides agree with TRBD1. The length of the CDR3 is 17 residues. From germline, CDR1 is SGHTA and CDR2 FQGNSA. J gave up 3 bases and V 2 bases, and 5 bases lay outside the gene matches. CDR3 in amino acids: CASSLFWDRGRGNTIYF. The CDR3 DNA is TGTGCCAGCAGCTTATTCTGGGACAGGGGGCGTGGAAACACCATATATTTT.

At least ten counts were recorded for this clonotype. The chain combines TRBV29-1 with TRBJ1-2, with a tentative D call TRBD1 (6 bases). The CDR3 totals 12 residues. V was trimmed by 4 bases and J by 7 bases, leaving 13 bases between them. Per germline, CDR1 SQVTM and CDR2 ANQGSEA. CDR3 sequence reads: CSVGRGPAGYTF. The CDR3 DNA reads as TGCAGCGTTGGGCGGGGGCCGGCTGGCTACACCTTC.

There are a few counts of this clonotype. The chain uses TRBV19 and TRBJ2-2; D may match TRBD1 or TRBD2 (6 bases each). Trimming removed 9 bases at V and 1 base at J, with 12 bases between. Germline CDR1 reads LNHDA; CDR2 reads SQIVND (reference sequence). The CDR3 runs to 14 residues. The DNA for the CDR3 is TGTGCCAGCAGGGGACTGTTGAACACCGGGGAGCTGTTTTTT. Translated: CASRGLLNTGELFF.

J is TRBJ2-3 and V is TRBV20-1, with 8 nucleotides matching TRBD2. The CDR3 loop spans 14 amino acids. Germline CDR1 is DFQATT and CDR2 is SNEGSKA (reference sequence). Trimming removed 1 base from V and 7 bases from J; junction bases left unmatched: 7. The DNA of the CDR3 is TGCAGTGCTAGAGCGGGGGGGCCTTCTTATACGCAGTATTTT. The encoded protein is CSARAGGPSYTQYF.

This clonotype occurred a few times. The genes are TRBV5-1 and TRBJ1-1, with a tentative D call TRBD1 (6 bases). The CDR3 loop spans 15 amino acids. V lost 3 bases to trimming and J lost 4 bases, with 16 bases between them. Germline V CDR1 and CDR2: SGHRS, YFSETQ. Written as DNA, the CDR3 is TGCGCCAGCAGCTCGCGCCAGGGGAGGGCCACTGAAGCTTTCTTT. This translates into CASSSRQGRATEAFF.

The chain has TRBV6-5 and TRBJ1-4, with no clear D. V was cut by 6 bases and J by 5 bases, with 13 bases left in between. The germline CDR1 and CDR2 sequences are MNHEY and SVGAGI. This CDR3 is built from 14 residues. CDR3 sequence: CASRPRRTNEKLFF. CDR3 coding DNA: TGTGCCAGCAGACCGAGAAGGACGAATGAAAAACTGTTTTTT.

This clonotype showed up just a few times. The rearrangement joins TRBV6-5 to TRBJ1-1; TRBD1 might be the D (6 bases). Germline values: CDR1 MNHEY, CDR2 SVGAGI. V was trimmed by 2 bases and J by 1 base, leaving 8 bases between them. The CDR3 is made up of 14 amino acids. The chain's CDR3 is CASSYQGRNTEAFF. The CDR3 DNA sequence: TGTGCCAGCAGTTACCAGGGGAGGAACACTGAAGCTTTCTTT.